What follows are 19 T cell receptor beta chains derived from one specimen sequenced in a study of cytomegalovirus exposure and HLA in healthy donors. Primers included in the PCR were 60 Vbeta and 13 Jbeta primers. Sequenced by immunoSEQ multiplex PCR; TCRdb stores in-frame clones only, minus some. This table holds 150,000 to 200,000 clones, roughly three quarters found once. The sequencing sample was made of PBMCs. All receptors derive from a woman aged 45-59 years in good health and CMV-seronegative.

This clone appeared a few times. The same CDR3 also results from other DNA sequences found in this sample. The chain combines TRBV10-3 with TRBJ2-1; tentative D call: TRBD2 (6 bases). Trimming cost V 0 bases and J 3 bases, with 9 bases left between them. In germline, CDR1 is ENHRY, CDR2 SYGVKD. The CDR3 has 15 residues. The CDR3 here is CAISESGGDYNEQFF. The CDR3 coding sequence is TGTGCCATCAGTGAGTCCGGGGGAGACTACAATGAGCAGTTCTTC.

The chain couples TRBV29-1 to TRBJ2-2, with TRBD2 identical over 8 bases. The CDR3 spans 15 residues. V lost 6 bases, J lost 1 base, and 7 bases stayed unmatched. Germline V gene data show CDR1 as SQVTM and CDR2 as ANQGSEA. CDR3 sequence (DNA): TGCAGCGTCCCTAGCGGGTCATGGAACACCGGGGAGCTGTTTTTT. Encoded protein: CSVPSGSWNTGELFF.

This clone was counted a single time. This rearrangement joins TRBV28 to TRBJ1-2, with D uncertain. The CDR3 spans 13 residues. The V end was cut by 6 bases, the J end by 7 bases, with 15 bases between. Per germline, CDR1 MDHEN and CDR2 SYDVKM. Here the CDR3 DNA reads TGTGCCAGCAGATCTAGTATCCCCGCTGGCTACACCTTC. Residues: CASRSSIPAGYTF.

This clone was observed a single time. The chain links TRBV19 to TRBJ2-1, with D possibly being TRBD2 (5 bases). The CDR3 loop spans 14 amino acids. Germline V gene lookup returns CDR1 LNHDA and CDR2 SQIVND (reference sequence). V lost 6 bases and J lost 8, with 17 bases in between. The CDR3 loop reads CASSFGQSRDEQFF. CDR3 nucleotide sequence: TGTGCCAGTAGCTTTGGGCAGTCGCGGGATGAGCAGTTCTTC.

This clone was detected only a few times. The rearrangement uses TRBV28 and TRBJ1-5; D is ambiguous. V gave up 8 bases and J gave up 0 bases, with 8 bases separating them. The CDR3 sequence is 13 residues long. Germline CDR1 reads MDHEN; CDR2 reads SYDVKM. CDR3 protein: CASCTSSNQPQHF. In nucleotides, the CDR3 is TGTGCCAGCTGTACGAGTAGCAATCAGCCCCAGCATTTT. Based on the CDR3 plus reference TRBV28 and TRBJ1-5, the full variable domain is DVKVTQSSRYLVKRTGEKVFLECVQDMDHENMFWYRQDPGLGLRLIYFSYDVKMKEKGDIPEGYSVSREKKERFSLILESASTNQTSMYLCASCTSSNQPQHFGDGTRLSIL.

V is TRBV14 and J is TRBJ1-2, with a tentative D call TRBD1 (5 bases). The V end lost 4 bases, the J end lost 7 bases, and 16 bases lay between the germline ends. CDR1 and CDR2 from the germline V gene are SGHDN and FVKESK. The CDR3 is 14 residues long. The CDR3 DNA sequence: TGTGCCAGCAGCCCCTGGACGGGACTAGGTGGCTACACCTTC. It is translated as CASSPWTGLGGYTF.

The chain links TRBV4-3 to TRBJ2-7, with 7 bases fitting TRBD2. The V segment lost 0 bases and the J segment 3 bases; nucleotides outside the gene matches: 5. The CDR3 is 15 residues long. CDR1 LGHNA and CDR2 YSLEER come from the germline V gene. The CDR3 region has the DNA TGCGCCAGCAGCCAAGAGGCTAGCGGCTACTACGAGCAGTACTTC. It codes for CASSQEASGYYEQYF.

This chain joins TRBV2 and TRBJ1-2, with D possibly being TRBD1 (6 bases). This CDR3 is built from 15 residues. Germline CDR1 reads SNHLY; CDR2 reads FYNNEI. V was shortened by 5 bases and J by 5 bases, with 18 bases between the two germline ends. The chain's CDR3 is CASSPTGSGGYGYTF. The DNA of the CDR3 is TGTGCCAGCAGTCCGACAGGCTCGGGGGGATATGGCTACACCTTC.

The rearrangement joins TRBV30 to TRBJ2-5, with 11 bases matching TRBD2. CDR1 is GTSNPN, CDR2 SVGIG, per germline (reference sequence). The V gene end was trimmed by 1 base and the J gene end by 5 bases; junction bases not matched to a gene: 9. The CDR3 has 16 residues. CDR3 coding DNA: TGTGCCTGGAGTGCCTTTAGCGGGGGGGGCAAGGAGACCCAGTACTTC. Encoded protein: CAWSAFSGGGKETQYF.

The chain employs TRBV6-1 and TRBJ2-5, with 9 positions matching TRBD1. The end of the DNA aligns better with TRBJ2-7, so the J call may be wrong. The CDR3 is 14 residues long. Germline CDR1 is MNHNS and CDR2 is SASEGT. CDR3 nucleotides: TGTGCCAGCAGTGATTTGGGACAGGGAGGCGAGCAGTACTTC. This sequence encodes CASSDLGQGGEQYF.

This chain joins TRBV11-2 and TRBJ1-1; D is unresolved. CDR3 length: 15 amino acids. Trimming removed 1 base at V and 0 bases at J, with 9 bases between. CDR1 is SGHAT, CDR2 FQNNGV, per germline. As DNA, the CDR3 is TGTGCCAGCAGCTTAGTGGGAGGGTTGAACACTGAAGCTTTCTTT. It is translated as CASSLVGGLNTEAFF.

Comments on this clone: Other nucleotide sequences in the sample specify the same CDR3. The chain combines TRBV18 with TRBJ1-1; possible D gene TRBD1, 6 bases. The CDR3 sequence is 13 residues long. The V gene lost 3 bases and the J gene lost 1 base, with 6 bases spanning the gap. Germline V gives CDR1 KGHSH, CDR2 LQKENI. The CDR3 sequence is CASSPGQNTEAFF. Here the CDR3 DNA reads TGTGCCAGCTCACCGGGACAGAACACTGAAGCTTTCTTT.

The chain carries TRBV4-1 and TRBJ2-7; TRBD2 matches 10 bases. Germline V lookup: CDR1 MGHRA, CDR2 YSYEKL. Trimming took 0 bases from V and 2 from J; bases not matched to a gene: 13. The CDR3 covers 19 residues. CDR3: CASSQDRRLAGARTYEQYF. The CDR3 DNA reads TGCGCCAGCAGCCAAGATAGGAGGCTAGCGGGGGCCCGAACCTACGAGCAGTACTTC.

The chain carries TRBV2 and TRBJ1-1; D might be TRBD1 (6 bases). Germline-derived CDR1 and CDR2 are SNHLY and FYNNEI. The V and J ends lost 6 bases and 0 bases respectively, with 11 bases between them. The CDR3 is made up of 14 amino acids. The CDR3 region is CASSRDKLNTEAFF. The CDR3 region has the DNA TGTGCCAGCAGCAGGGACAAGCTGAACACTGAAGCTTTCTTT. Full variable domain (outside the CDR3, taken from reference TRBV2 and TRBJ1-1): EPEVTQTPSHQVTQMGQEVILRCVPISNHLYFYWYRQILGQKVEFLVSFYNNEISEKSEIFDDQFSVERPDGSNFTLKIRSTKLEDSAMYFCASSRDKLNTEAFFGQGTRLTVV.

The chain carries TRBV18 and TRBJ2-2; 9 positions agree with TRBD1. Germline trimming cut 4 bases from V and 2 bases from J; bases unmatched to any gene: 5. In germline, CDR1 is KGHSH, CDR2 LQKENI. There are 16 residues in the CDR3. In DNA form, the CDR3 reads TGTGCCAGCTCACGCGGGACAGGGCCAAACACCGGGGAGCTGTTTTTT. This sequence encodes CASSRGTGPNTGELFF.

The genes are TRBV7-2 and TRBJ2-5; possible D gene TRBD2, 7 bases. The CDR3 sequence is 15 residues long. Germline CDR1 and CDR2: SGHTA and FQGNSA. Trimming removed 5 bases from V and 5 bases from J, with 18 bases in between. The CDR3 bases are TGTGCCAGCAGCGACCTCGGGGGGCGTGAGGAGACCCAGTACTTC. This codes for CASSDLGGREETQYF.

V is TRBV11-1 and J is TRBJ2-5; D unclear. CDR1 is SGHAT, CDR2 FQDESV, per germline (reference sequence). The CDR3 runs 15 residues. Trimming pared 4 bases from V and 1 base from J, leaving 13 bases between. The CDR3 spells CASSSDFGGQETQYF. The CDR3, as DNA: TGTGCCAGCAGCTCTGATTTCGGCGGCCAAGAGACCCAGTACTTC.

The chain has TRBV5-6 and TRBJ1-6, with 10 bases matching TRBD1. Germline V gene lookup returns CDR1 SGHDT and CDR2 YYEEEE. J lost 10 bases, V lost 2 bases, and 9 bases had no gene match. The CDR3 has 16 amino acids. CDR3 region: CASSLLSGTGVSPLHF. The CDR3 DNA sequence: TGTGCCAGCAGCTTATTATCCGGGACAGGGGTATCACCCCTCCACTTT.

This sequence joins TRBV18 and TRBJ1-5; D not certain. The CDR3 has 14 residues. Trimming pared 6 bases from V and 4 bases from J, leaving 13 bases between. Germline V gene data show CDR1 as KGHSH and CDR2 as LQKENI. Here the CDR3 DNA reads TGTGCCAGCTCCCCGGAGGGAAGGAATCAGCCCCAGCATTTT. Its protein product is CASSPEGRNQPQHF. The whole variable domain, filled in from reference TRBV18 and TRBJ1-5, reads NAGVMQNPRHLVRRRGQEARLRCSPMKGHSHVYWYRQLPEEGLKFMVYLQKENIIDESGMPKERFSAEFPKEGPSILRIQQVVRGDSAAYFCASSPEGRNQPQHFGDGTRLSIL.